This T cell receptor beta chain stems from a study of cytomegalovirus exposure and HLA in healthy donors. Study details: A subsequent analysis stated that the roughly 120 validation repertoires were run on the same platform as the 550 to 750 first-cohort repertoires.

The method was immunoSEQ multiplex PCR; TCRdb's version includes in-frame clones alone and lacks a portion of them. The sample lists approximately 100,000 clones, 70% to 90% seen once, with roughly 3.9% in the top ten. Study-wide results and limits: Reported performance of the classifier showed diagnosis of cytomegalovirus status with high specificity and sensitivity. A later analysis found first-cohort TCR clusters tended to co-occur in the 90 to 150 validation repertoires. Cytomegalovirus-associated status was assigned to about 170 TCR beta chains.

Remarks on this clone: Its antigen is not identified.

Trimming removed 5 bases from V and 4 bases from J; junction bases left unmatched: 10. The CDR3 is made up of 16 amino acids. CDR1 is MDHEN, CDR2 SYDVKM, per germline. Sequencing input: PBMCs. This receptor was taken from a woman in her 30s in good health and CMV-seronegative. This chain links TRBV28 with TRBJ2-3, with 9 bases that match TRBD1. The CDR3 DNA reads TGTGCCAGCAGTGTACCCGGGACAGGGTTGTCAGATACGCAGTATTTT. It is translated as CASSVPGTGLSDTQYF.